A selection of T cell receptor beta chains follows, all from one sample in a study of blood T cell repertoires in COVID-19. Sequenced by immunoSEQ multiplex PCR; TCRdb stores in-frame clones only, minus some. Here the sample spans some 250,000 clones, roughly 89% being singletons. Sequenced sample: PBMCs or T cells enriched from blood (not recorded which). These TCRs come from a man between 40 and 49 years old who had recovered from COVID-19. Both conserved end residues are part of each CDR3. The order of the fields is clone size, D gene, J gene, V gene, CDR3 protein, CDR3 DNA. The D gene is left open where the match is weak. Some rows have no size entry. The others give once, few or many, or a class for an expanded clone.

size: -
D: -
J: TRBJ2-1
V: TRBV5-1
CDR3: CASSLEGSSYNEQFF
DNA: TGCGCCAGCAGCTTGGAAGGGAGCTCCTACAATGAGCAGTTCTTC

size: -
D: -
J: TRBJ2-2
V: TRBV5-4
CDR3: CASSFLAGAGELFF
DNA: TGTGCCAGCAGCTTCCTGGCGGGCGCTGGGGAGCTGTTTTTT

size: -
D: -
J: TRBJ2-7
V: TRBV7-3
CDR3: CASSFTGDGEQYF
DNA: TGTGCCAGCAGCTTTACAGGTGACGGCGAGCAGTACTTC

size: -
D: -
J: TRBJ2-5
V: TRBV6-5
CDR3: CASSYGLRETQYF
DNA: TGTGCCAGCAGTTACGGTCTGAGGGAGACCCAGTACTTC

size: -
D: TRBD1
J: TRBJ1-5
V: TRBV10-3
CDR3: CAISESGTGSVSNQPQHF
DNA: TGTGCCATCAGTGAGTCCGGGACAGGGTCGGTTAGCAATCAGCCCCAGCATTTT

size: few
D: -
J: TRBJ2-6
V: TRBV6-6
CDR3: CASSPYLWVDRRYSGANVLTF
DNA: TGTGCCAGCAGTCCTTATCTTTGGGTCGACAGGCGATACTCTGGGGCCAACGTCCTGACTTTC

size: -
D: TRBD1
J: TRBJ1-2
V: TRBV15
CDR3: CATSLGQGQGYTF
DNA: TGTGCCACCAGCTTAGGACAGGGGCAGGGCTACACCTTC

size: -
D: -
J: TRBJ1-5
V: TRBV7-2
CDR3: CASSLVGGGSNQPQHF
DNA: TGTGCCAGCAGCTTAGTGGGGGGGGGTAGCAATCAGCCCCAGCATTTT

size: -
D: TRBD1
J: TRBJ1-6
V: TRBV4-1
CDR3: CASSQSPGQGVSPLHF
DNA: TGCGCCAGCAGCCAGAGTCCGGGACAGGGCGTTTCACCCCTCCACTTT

size: -
D: TRBD2
J: TRBJ2-1
V: TRBV19
CDR3: CASSSISGGVRNEQFF
DNA: TGTGCCAGTAGTTCGATTAGCGGGGGGGTTCGCAATGAGCAGTTCTTC

size: -
D: -
J: TRBJ2-2
V: TRBV7-2
CDR3: CASSLGGTANTGELFF
DNA: TGTGCCAGCAGCTTAGGCGGGACAGCGAACACCGGGGAGCTGTTTTTT

size: -
D: -
J: TRBJ2-1
V: TRBV6-5
CDR3: CASRPTQYNEQFF
DNA: TGTGCCAGCAGGCCGACACAGTACAATGAGCAGTTCTTC

size: once
D: -
J: TRBJ2-2
V: TRBV29-1
CDR3: CSVERGLPAGTGELFF
DNA: TGCAGCGTTGAAAGAGGTCTTCCCGCGGGCACCGGGGAGCTGTTTTTT

size: -
D: TRBD2
J: TRBJ2-1
V: TRBV4-2
CDR3: CASSQGLADDNEQFF
DNA: TGTGCCAGCAGCCAAGGGCTAGCGGACGACAATGAGCAGTTCTTC

size: -
D: TRBD1
J: TRBJ1-4
V: TRBV7-2
CDR3: CASSPDRGWEKLFF
DNA: TGTGCCAGCAGCCCGGACAGGGGTTGGGAAAAACTGTTTTTT

size: -
D: TRBD2
J: TRBJ2-1
V: TRBV28
CDR3: CASSLFGGGYNEQFF
DNA: TGTGCCAGCAGTTTATTTGGGGGGGGGTACAATGAGCAGTTCTTC

size: -
D: -
J: TRBJ1-2
V: TRBV7-8
CDR3: CASSLIGTEKNYGYTF
DNA: TGTGCCAGCAGCTTAATCGGTACCGAAAAGAACTATGGCTACACCTTC

size: -
D: TRBD1
J: TRBJ1-2
V: TRBV19
CDR3: CASRDRGIYGYTF
DNA: TGTGCCAGCCGGGACAGGGGCATCTATGGCTACACCTTC

size: -
D: TRBD1
J: TRBJ1-2
V: TRBV27
CDR3: CASGTTGVNGYTF
DNA: TGTGCCAGCGGAACTACAGGGGTAAATGGCTACACCTTC

size: -
D: -
J: TRBJ1-2
V: TRBV6-5
CDR3: CASSLEGVSTF
DNA: TGTGCCAGCAGTTTAGAGGGGGTTAGCACCTTC

size: -
D: TRBD1
J: TRBJ1-6
V: TRBV5-1
CDR3: CASSTRTGTNSPLHF
DNA: TGCGCCAGCAGCACCAGGACAGGGACCAATTCACCCCTCCACTTT

size: -
D: TRBD2
J: TRBJ2-3
V: TRBV11-2
CDR3: CASSPGGLAGRGTDTQYF
DNA: TGTGCCAGCAGCCCTGGGGGCTTAGCGGGACGCGGCACAGATACGCAGTATTTT

size: -
D: TRBD2
J: TRBJ2-7
V: TRBV4-1
CDR3: CASSQNLGLAYEQYF
DNA: TGCGCCAGCAGCCAAAATTTGGGACTAGCCTACGAGCAGTACTTC

size: few
D: TRBD1
J: TRBJ1-1
V: TRBV19
CDR3: CASGADRRGTEAFF
DNA: TGTGCCAGTGGTGCGGACAGGCGCGGCACTGAAGCTTTCTTT

size: -
D: -
J: TRBJ1-6
V: TRBV5-4
CDR3: CASSLGGGVDSPLHF
DNA: TGTGCCAGCAGCTTGGGGGGAGGGGTGGATTCACCCCTCCACTTT

size: -
D: -
J: TRBJ2-3
V: TRBV5-1
CDR3: CASSLKLEAPDTQYF
DNA: TGCGCCAGCAGCTTGAAACTAGAAGCTCCAGATACGCAGTATTTT

size: -
D: TRBD2
J: TRBJ2-7
V: TRBV7-8
CDR3: CASSLTASGYSYEQYF
DNA: TGTGCCAGCAGCTTAACGGCTAGCGGGTACTCCTACGAGCAGTACTTC

size: -
D: TRBD2
J: TRBJ2-1
V: TRBV11-2
CDR3: CASSLVRTSNEQFF
DNA: TGTGCCAGCAGCTTAGTCAGGACTAGCAATGAGCAGTTCTTC

size: -
D: -
J: TRBJ2-5
V: TRBV7-3
CDR3: CASSFTNEGEETQYF
DNA: TGTGCCAGCAGCTTTACTAACGAGGGGGAGGAGACCCAGTACTTC

size: once
D: TRBD1
J: TRBJ1-4
V: TRBV29-1
CDR3: CSVGKGAGEKLFF
DNA: TGCAGCGTTGGGAAGGGGGCCGGTGAAAAACTGTTTTTT

size: -
D: -
J: TRBJ1-3
V: TRBV30
CDR3: CGEGPSGNTIYF
DNA: TGTGGAGAGGGCCCCTCTGGAAACACCATATATTTT

size: once
D: TRBD1
J: TRBJ1-4
V: TRBV10-1
CDR3: CASSDYRDSATNEKLFF
DNA: TGCGCCAGCAGTGACTACCGGGACAGTGCAACTAATGAAAAACTGTTTTTT

size: -
D: -
J: TRBJ2-7
V: TRBV11-2
CDR3: CASSLPQDSSYEQYF
DNA: TGTGCCAGCAGCTTACCCCAGGACAGCTCCTACGAGCAGTACTTC

size: -
D: -
J: TRBJ2-1
V: TRBV6-5
CDR3: CASSFRSGYNEQFF
DNA: TGTGCCAGCAGTTTCCGTAGCGGATACAATGAGCAGTTCTTC

size: -
D: TRBD2
J: TRBJ2-1
V: TRBV5-1
CDR3: CASSLNGGRDYNEQFF
DNA: TGCGCCAGCAGCTTGAACGGCGGGAGAGACTACAATGAGCAGTTCTTC

size: -
D: TRBD2
J: TRBJ2-4
V: TRBV6-4
CDR3: CASRLAGDNIQYF
DNA: TGTGCCAGCAGACTAGCGGGAGATAACATTCAGTACTTC

size: -
D: TRBD2
J: TRBJ2-1
V: TRBV6-2/TRBV6-3
CDR3: CASSPPGLAVTYNEQFF
DNA: TGTGCCAGCAGTCCCCCGGGACTAGCGGTCACCTACAATGAGCAGTTCTTC

size: -
D: TRBD1
J: TRBJ2-7
V: TRBV10-3
CDR3: CAISGPGQGGYEQYF
DNA: TGTGCCATCAGTGGCCCGGGACAGGGAGGGTACGAGCAGTACTTC

size: -
D: TRBD1
J: TRBJ1-6
V: TRBV6-1
CDR3: CASSVLNRGPNSPLHF
DNA: TGTGCCAGCAGTGTTCTCAACAGGGGTCCTAATTCACCCCTCCACTTT

size: -
D: -
J: TRBJ2-7
V: TRBV5-1
CDR3: CASSFASHYEQYF
DNA: TGCGCCAGCAGCTTTGCTAGCCATTACGAGCAGTACTTC

size: -
D: TRBD2
J: TRBJ2-3
V: TRBV7-9
CDR3: CASSFFQAGVDTQYF
DNA: TGTGCCAGCAGCTTCTTTCAAGCGGGAGTTGATACGCAGTATTTT

size: -
D: -
J: TRBJ1-4
V: TRBV3-1/TRBV3-2
CDR3: CASSQVIGGAYNEKLFF
DNA: TGTGCCAGCAGCCAAGTTATCGGGGGGGCGTACAATGAAAAACTGTTTTTT

size: -
D: -
J: TRBJ1-1
V: TRBV7-9
CDR3: CASSLQQGKNTEAFF
DNA: TGTGCCAGCAGCTTACAGCAGGGAAAGAACACTGAAGCTTTCTTT

size: -
D: TRBD1
J: TRBJ1-6
V: TRBV5-1
CDR3: CASSLGDSNSPLHF
DNA: TGCGCCAGCAGCTTGGGGGACAGCAATTCACCCCTCCACTTT

size: -
D: -
J: TRBJ2-1
V: TRBV15
CDR3: CATSPQGMAYNEQFF
DNA: TGTGCCACCAGTCCACAGGGTATGGCCTACAATGAGCAGTTCTTC

size: -
D: TRBD1
J: TRBJ2-3
V: TRBV19
CDR3: CASSTSRQGRSSDTQYF
DNA: TGTGCCAGTAGTACCTCCCGACAGGGAAGATCGTCAGATACGCAGTATTTT

size: -
D: TRBD1
J: TRBJ1-1
V: TRBV19
CDR3: CASRTQGGWNTEAFF
DNA: TGTGCCAGTAGAACCCAGGGGGGCTGGAACACTGAAGCTTTCTTT

size: -
D: -
J: TRBJ2-3
V: TRBV9
CDR3: CASSVVASGTDTQYF
DNA: TGTGCCAGCAGCGTAGTGGCTAGCGGCACAGATACGCAGTATTTT

size: -
D: -
J: TRBJ2-6
V: TRBV29-1
CDR3: CSVYFAGANVLTF
DNA: TGCAGCGTTTATTTTGCTGGGGCCAACGTCCTGACTTTC